This T cell receptor beta chain stems from a study of CD8 T cells in Susac syndrome (dated by TCRdb to between 2018 and 2021). For the study in its entirety: Repertoire sequencing was used to test whether CD8+ T cell activation and differentiation in Susac syndrome was antigen driven.

The germline V end is reduced by 3 bases and the J end by 3 bases; junction bases left unmatched: 5. The germline V gene yields KGHSH for CDR1 and LQKENI for CDR2. Reading from cysteine to phenylalanine, the CDR3 counts 16 amino acids. Kept here is only the CDR3 DNA, which spans 48 bases and is read in frame from base 1. High-throughput TCR beta sequencing profiled peripheral blood CD8+ and CD4+ T cells from healthy donors, Susac syndrome patients and multiple sclerosis patients. The multiple sclerosis controls were treatment-naive patients who had stable or active relapsing-remitting disease and met the revised McDonald criteria. CD8+ TEMRA cells were enriched by FACS, while bulk CD8+ and CD4+ T cells were purified by magnetic negative isolation. Blood was collected in EDTA tubes and processed within 24 hours, with PBMCs isolated through density gradient centrifugation. PBMCs intended for TCR sequencing were frozen in liquid nitrogen and were later thawed in a 37 degrees C water bath. The sorted or isolated CD4+, CD8+ and CD8+ TEMRA cells reached a purity of at least 90%.

RNA was extracted using the RNeasy kit, and about 0.45 to 1 microgram was reverse transcribed with random hexamers. The immunoSEQ multiplex PCR assay, covering 54 Vbeta and 13 Jbeta segments, was used to amplify TCR beta CDR3 regions. To correct PCR amplification bias, a synthetic template baseline was used for both primer optimization and computational correction. Under the source paper's analysis protocol: Reads were assigned to V, D and J genes according to IMGT and analyzed in immunoSEQ Analyzer, with only productive sequences retained. Clonality was calculated as one minus the Shannon entropy normalized by log2 of the number of productive unique sequences. For each patient and control, public and private clones were evaluated among the 100 most prevalent clones. Clones were defined as Susac-specific if absent from the healthy and MS cohorts, from 1052 published viral clones and from other ImmuneACCESS disease sequences. TCRdb itself trimmed the public reads at Q25 with fastp, ran MiXCR and retained productive beta chains. Every entry covers one CDR3 protein and lists the most common genes and DNA from its rows. TCRdb's processing, not the authors' own work, is the source of the V and J calls. The sample records around 140,000 distinct CDR3 sequences, 85% to 95% of which are singletons. The leading ten clones occupy approximately 0.12% of the sample.

In the case of this clonotype: The target of this receptor is not known. Per-base quality was not reported, and no clone a single base away is much larger than it.

Points the paper makes about the study in general: The study acknowledged that relatively few individuals were included in the TCR sequencing and HLA analysis.

Sequenced: CD4+ T cells from PBMCs. This receptor was obtained from a human donor with multiple sclerosis. The V and J segments used are TRBV18 and TRBJ2-7; 13 middle bases align to TRBD2. DNA sequence: TGTGCCAGCTCACCCTCGCGGACTAGCGGGGGCTACGAGCAGTACTTC. This codes for CASSPSRTSGGYEQYF.